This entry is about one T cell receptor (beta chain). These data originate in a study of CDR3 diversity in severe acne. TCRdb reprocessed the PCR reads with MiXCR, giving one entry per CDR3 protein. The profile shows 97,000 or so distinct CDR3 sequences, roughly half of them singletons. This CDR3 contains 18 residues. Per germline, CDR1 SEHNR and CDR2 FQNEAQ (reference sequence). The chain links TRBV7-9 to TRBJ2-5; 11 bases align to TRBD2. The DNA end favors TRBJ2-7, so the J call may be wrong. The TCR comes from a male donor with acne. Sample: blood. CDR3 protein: CASSQLAGDTGSSYEQYF. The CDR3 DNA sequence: TGTGCCAGCAGCCAACTAGCGGGAGACACGGGAAGCTCCTACGAGCAGTACTTC.